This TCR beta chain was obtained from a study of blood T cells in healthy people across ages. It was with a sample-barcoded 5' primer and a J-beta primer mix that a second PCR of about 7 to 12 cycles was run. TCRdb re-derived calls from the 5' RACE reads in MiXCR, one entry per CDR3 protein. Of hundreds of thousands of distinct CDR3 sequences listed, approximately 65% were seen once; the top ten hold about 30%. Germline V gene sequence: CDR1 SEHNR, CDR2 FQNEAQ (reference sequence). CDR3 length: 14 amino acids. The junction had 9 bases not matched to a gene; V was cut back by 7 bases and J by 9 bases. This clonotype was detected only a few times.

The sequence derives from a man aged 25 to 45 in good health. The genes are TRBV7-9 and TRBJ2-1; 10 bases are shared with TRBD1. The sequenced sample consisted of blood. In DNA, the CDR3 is TGTGCCAGCACCGGGACAGGGGAGTTTGGTGAGCAGTTCTTC. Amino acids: CASTGTGEFGEQFF.